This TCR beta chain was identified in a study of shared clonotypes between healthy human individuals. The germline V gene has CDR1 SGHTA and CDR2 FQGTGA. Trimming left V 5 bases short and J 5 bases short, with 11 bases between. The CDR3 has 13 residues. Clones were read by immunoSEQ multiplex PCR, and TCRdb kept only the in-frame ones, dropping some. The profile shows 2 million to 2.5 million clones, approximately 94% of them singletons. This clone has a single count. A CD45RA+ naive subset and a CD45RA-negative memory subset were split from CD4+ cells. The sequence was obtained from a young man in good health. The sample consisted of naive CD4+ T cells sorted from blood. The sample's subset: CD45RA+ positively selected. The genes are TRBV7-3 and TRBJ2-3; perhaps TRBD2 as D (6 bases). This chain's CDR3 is CASSPMGGDTQYF. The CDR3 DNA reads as TGTGCCAGCAGCCCAATGGGGGGAGATACGCAGTATTTT. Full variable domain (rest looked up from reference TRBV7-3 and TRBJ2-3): GAGVSQTPSNKVTEKGKYVELRCDPISGHTALYWYRQSLGQGPEFLIYFQGTGAADDSGLPNDRFFAVRPEGSVSTLKIQRTERGDSAVYLCASSPMGGDTQYFGPGTRLTVL.